A single sample is the source of the 6 T cell receptor beta chains below, sequenced in a study of T cells in Graves' hyperthyroidism and ophthalmopathy. TCR beta CDR3 region amplification was performed from RNA transcripts. The HTBI primer set served for first-round RT-PCR of the TCR CDR3. TCRdb re-called the multiplex PCR reads with MiXCR, one entry per CDR3 protein. This sample has hundreds of thousands of distinct CDR3 sequences, with roughly a sixth found just once. The sample consisted of blood. All receptors come from a woman between 50 and 59 years old with Graves' hyperthyroidism that later progressed to Graves' ophthalmopathy.

The rearrangement joins TRBV6-2 or TRBV6-3 to TRBJ2-1; D might be TRBD1 (6 bases). Trimming shortened V by 4 bases and J by 8 bases, and 15 bases separated the two germline ends. Germline assignment: CDR1 MNHEY and CDR2 SVGEGT. This CDR3 spans 14 amino acids. The CDR3 here is CASSFRTVWDEQFF. The CDR3, as DNA: TGTGCCAGCAGTTTCAGGACAGTCTGGGATGAGCAGTTCTTC.

This clonotype was seen more than once but under ten times. J is TRBJ1-2 and V is TRBV3-1; 7 positions agree with TRBD1. The CDR3 is made up of 15 amino acids. Per the germline V gene, CDR1 is LGHDT and CDR2 is YNNKEL (reference sequence). V lost 2 bases, J lost 4 bases, and 7 bases stayed unmatched. The CDR3 coding sequence is TGTGCCAGCAGCCAAACCCTCGGACAGGTCTATGGCTACACCTTC. Amino acids: CASSQTLGQVYGYTF. Combining the CDR3 with reference TRBV3-1 and TRBJ1-2 gives the whole variable domain DTAVSQTPKYLVTQMGNDKSIKCEQNLGHDTMYWYKQDSKKFLKIMFSYNNKELIINETVPNRFSPKSPDKAHLNLHINSLELGDSAVYFCASSQTLGQVYGYTFGSGTRLTVV.

This clonotype occurred a few times. This rearrangement joins TRBV15 to TRBJ1-4; 7 bases agree with TRBD1. This CDR3 has 16 residues. V was pared by 6 bases and J by 5 bases, with 12 bases of the junction left unmatched. Germline V gene data show CDR1 as LNHNV and CDR2 as YYDKDF (reference sequence). CDR3 DNA: TGTGCCACCAGACCAACGGGGACAGTTCTAAATGAAAAACTGTTTTTT. Translation: CATRPTGTVLNEKLFF.

This clonotype was recorded a few times. The rearrangement uses TRBV10-3 and TRBJ2-2; 7 positions agree with TRBD1. The V gene end was trimmed by 3 bases and the J gene end by 4 bases; junction bases not matched to a gene: 8. Germline CDR1 ENHRY, CDR2 SYGVKD. The CDR3 covers 16 residues. The CDR3 spells CAISETGTGATGELFF. Written as DNA, the CDR3 is TGTGCCATCAGTGAAACGGGTACAGGGGCCACCGGGGAGCTGTTTTTT.

This rearrangement joins TRBV30 to TRBJ2-7; tentatively, D is TRBD1 (6 bases). The CDR3 runs 13 residues. Trimming cost V 4 bases and J 3 bases, with 13 bases left between them. The germline V gene encodes CDR1 GTSNPN and CDR2 SVGIG (reference sequence). CDR3 amino acids: CAWKAGVGYEQYF. CDR3 DNA: TGTGCCTGGAAAGCAGGGGTGGGCTACGAGCAGTACTTC.

This clonotype was seen many times. The V and J genes are TRBV15 and TRBJ1-6; 7 nucleotides align to TRBD1. There are 17 residues in the CDR3. The germline V gene has CDR1 LNHNV and CDR2 YYDKDF (reference sequence). V lost 6 bases and J lost 3; bases outside the gene matches: 11. The CDR3 region is CATSGQVTPFYNSPLHF. CDR3 DNA: TGTGCCACCAGTGGACAGGTTACCCCTTTCTATAATTCACCCCTCCACTTT.